The source of this T cell receptor (beta chain) is a study of OX40 agonist ivuxolimab in advanced cancers. Study in general: Patients received intravenous ivuxolimab every 2 weeks at 0.01 to 10 mg/kg. General study findings and limits: The study observed clonal expansion of CD4+ and CD8+ blood T cells by week 6 at 0.1 to 3.0 mg/kg.

This CDR3 is 14 amino acids long. The ends lost 8 bases at V and 8 bases at J; junction bases unmatched: 7. The germline V gene encodes CDR1 SGHNT and CDR2 YENEEA. With regard to this clone: No antigen is known for it.

Profiled with immunoSEQ multiplex PCR; TCRdb holds only in-frame clones, not every one. Counted here are under 80,000 clones, 85% occurring once; the ten biggest clones make up 3.5% to 4.5%. The sample in question was CD4+ or CD8+ T cells sorted from blood, obtained in a trial of the OX40 agonist ivuxolimab. V usage is TRBV11-3 and J usage is TRBJ2-1, with 12 nucleotides matching TRBD1. This TCR was recovered from an adult with an advanced solid tumor such as melanoma, head and neck, liver or kidney cancer. This chain's CDR3 is CASSPGQGAYEQFF. The CDR3 DNA reads TGTGCCAGCTCCCCGGGACAGGGGGCTTATGAGCAGTTCTTC. Combining the CDR3 with reference TRBV11-3 and TRBJ2-1 gives the whole variable domain EAGVVQSPRYKIIEKKQPVAFWCNPISGHNTLYWYLQNLGQGPELLIRYENEEAVDDSQLPKDRFSAERLKGVDSTLKIQPAELGDSAVYLCASSPGQGAYEQFFGPGTRLTVL.